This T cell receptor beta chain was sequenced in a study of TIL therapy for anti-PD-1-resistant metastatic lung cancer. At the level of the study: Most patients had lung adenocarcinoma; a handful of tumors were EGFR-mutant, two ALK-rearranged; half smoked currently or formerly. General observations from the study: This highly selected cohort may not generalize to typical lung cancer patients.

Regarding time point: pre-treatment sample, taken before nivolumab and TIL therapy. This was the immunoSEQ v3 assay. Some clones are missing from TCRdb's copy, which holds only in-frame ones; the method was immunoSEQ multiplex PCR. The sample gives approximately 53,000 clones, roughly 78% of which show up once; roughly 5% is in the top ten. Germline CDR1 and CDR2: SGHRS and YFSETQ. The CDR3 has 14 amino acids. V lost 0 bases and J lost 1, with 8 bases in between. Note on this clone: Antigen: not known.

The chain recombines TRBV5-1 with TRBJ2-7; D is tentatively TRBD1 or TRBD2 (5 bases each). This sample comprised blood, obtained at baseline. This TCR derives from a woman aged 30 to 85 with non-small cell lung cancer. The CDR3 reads CASSLGGDSYEQYF. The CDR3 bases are TGCGCCAGCAGCTTGGGAGGGGATTCCTACGAGCAGTACTTC. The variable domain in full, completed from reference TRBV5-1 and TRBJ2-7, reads KAGVTQTPRYLIKTRGQQVTLSCSPISGHRSVSWYQQTPGQGLQFLFEYFSETQRNKGNFPGRFSGRQFSNSRSEMNVSTLELGDSALYLCASSLGGDSYEQYFGPGTRLTVT.